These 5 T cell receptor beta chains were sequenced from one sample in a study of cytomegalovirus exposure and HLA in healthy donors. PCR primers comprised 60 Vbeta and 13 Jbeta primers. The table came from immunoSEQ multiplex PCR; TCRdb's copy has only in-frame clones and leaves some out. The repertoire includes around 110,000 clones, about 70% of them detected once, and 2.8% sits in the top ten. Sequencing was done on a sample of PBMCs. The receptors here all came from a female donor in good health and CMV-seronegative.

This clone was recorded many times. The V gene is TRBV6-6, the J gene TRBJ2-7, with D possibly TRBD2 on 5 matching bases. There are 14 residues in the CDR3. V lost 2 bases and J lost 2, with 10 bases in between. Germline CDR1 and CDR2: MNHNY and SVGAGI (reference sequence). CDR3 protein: CASSYGMEAYEQYF. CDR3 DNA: TGTGCCAGCAGTTACGGTATGGAGGCCTACGAGCAGTACTTC.

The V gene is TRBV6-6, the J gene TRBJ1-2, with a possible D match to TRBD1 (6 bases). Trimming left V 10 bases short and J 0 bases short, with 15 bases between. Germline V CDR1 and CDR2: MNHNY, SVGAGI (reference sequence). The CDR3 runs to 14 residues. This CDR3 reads CAIRDRTSNYGYTF. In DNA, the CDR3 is TGTGCCATCAGAGACAGGACTTCTAACTATGGCTACACCTTC.

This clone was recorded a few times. CDR3 bases: TGTGCCAGCAGCGATGAACTAGCTTCCGAGCAGTACTTC. This gives the protein CASSDELASEQYF. The chain employs TRBV5-4 and TRBJ2-7; D possibly corresponds to TRBD2 (6 bases). The V gene's germline CDR1 is SGHNT and CDR2 YYREEE (reference sequence). The CDR3 consists of 13 residues. V was clipped by 4 bases and J by 6 bases, with 14 bases between them.

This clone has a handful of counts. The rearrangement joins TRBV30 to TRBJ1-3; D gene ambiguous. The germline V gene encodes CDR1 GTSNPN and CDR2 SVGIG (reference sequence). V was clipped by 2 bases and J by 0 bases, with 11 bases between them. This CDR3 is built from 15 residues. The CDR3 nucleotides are TGTGCCTGGAGTATCGACACTAGCTCTGGAAACACCATATATTTT. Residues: CAWSIDTSSGNTIYF.

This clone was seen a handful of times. The CDR3 loop is CASSALAGTYNEQFF. In nucleotides, the CDR3 is TGTGCCAGCAGCGCACTAGCGGGAACGTACAATGAGCAGTTCTTC. The V call is TRBV2, the J call TRBJ2-1; 10 nucleotides line up with TRBD2. Germline V CDR1 and CDR2: SNHLY, FYNNEI. This CDR3 is built from 15 residues. With V trimmed by 6 bases and J by 4 bases, 6 bases remained unmatched.